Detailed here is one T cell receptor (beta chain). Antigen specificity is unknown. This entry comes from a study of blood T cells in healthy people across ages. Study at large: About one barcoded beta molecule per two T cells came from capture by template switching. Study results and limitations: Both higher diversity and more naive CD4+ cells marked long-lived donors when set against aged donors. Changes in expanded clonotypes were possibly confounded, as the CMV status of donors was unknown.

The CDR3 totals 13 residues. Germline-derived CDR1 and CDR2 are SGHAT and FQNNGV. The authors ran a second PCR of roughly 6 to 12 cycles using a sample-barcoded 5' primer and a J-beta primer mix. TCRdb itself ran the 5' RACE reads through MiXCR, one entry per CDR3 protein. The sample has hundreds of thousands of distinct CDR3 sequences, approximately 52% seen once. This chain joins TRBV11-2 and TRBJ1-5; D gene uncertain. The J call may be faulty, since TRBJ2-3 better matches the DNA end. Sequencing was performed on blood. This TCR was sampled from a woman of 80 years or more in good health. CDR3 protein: CASSSEHPQPQYF. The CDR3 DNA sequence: TGTGCCAGCAGCAGCGAGCACCCTCAGCCCCAGTATTTT.